Following are 25 T cell receptor beta chains from one sample sequenced in a study of blood T cell repertoires in COVID-19. Here immunoSEQ multiplex PCR was the method, and the copy in TCRdb shows in-frame clones only, minus some. The profile shows some 140,000 clones, around 88% of them singletons. Sequences were obtained from peripheral blood. Receptor source: a woman between 50 and 59 years old who had recovered from COVID-19.

The rearrangement links TRBV5-6 to TRBJ2-7; TRBD2 matches 7 bases. Trimming at V came to 2 bases and at J to 2 bases, leaving 7 bases not matched to a gene. Germline CDR1 reads SGHDT; CDR2 reads YYEEEE. This CDR3 region has 15 residues. The CDR3 is CASSLALGLTYEQYF. In nucleotides, the CDR3 is TGTGCCAGCAGCTTAGCCCTGGGACTAACCTACGAGCAGTACTTC.

This chain connects TRBV11-1 to TRBJ2-7; the D gene is possibly TRBD1 (6 bases). The CDR3 length is 14 residues. V lost 5 bases and J lost 6, with 17 bases in between. The germline gives CDR1 SGHAT, CDR2 FQDESV (reference sequence). The CDR3 loop reads CASSAPTGHGEQYF. The CDR3 DNA is TGTGCCAGCAGCGCCCCTACGGGACATGGCGAGCAGTACTTC.

The chain recombines TRBV7-9 with TRBJ2-3; possible D gene TRBD2, 6 bases. Trimming removed 0 bases at V and 0 bases at J, with 19 bases between. Germline loops: CDR1 SEHNR, CDR2 FQNEAQ (reference sequence). The CDR3 loop spans 19 amino acids. The CDR3 region has the DNA TGTGCCAGCAGCTTAGCGCAGTCGGGGACTGGATTTAGCACAGATACGCAGTATTTT. It encodes CASSLAQSGTGFSTDTQYF.

V is TRBV28 and J is TRBJ1-2; TRBD1 might be the D (6 bases). The germline V and J ends were trimmed by 3 bases and 6 bases, with 14 bases remaining between them. Germline V gene data show CDR1 as MDHEN and CDR2 as SYDVKM. This CDR3 contains 14 residues. The CDR3 region is CASSLLGGADGYTF. DNA of the CDR3: TGTGCCAGCAGTTTGTTGGGGGGGGCCGATGGCTACACCTTC.

The CDR3 here is CASSQATLLLGTQYF. Written as DNA, the CDR3 is TGTGCCAGCAGCCAAGCCACTCTCCTCCTTGGGACCCAGTACTTC. V usage is TRBV3-1 (or the pseudogene TRBV3-2) and J usage is TRBJ2-5, with D unresolved. Trimming left V 1 base short and J 7 bases short, with 16 bases between. CDR1 and CDR2 from the germline V gene are LGHDT and YNNKEL (reference sequence). The CDR3 runs 15 residues.

This clone was counted a single time. This chain joins TRBV5-1 and TRBJ2-7; D not resolved. Germline V CDR1 and CDR2: SGHRS, YFSETQ. V gave up 0 bases and J gave up 2 bases, with 6 bases separating them. The CDR3 sequence is 13 residues long. This CDR3 is CASSLVFPYEQYF. DNA for the CDR3: TGCGCCAGCAGCTTGGTCTTTCCCTACGAGCAGTACTTC.

The gene calls are TRBV28 and TRBJ2-4, with TRBD2 identical over 14 bases. This CDR3 has 18 amino acids. Germline V CDR1 and CDR2: MDHEN, SYDVKM. Unmatched junction bases numbered 10, after V lost 6 bases and J lost 3 bases. Here the CDR3 DNA reads TGTGCCAGCAGACTTCGACTAGCGGGAGGGCCTAGCAAAAACATTCAGTACTTC. Protein product: CASRLRLAGGPSKNIQYF.

This rearrangement joins TRBV30 to TRBJ2-2, with D maybe TRBD1 (5 bases). Trimming removed 0 bases at V and 6 bases at J, with 14 bases between. This CDR3 comprises 15 residues. The germline gives CDR1 GTSNPN, CDR2 SVGIG (reference sequence). The CDR3 nucleotides are TGTGCCTGGAGTGTCTCGAGTTTCAGGGCCGGGGAGCTGTTTTTT. It is translated as CAWSVSSFRAGELFF.

This chain uses TRBV30 with TRBJ2-1, with TRBD2 identical over 15 bases. CDR3 length: 18 amino acids. With 0 bases clipped from V and 10 bases from J, the junction kept 13 bases outside the gene matches. The germline gives CDR1 GTSNPN, CDR2 SVGIG (reference sequence). This chain's CDR3 is CAWSVWEGLAGGTMEQFF. CDR3 bases: TGTGCCTGGAGTGTATGGGAAGGACTAGCGGGAGGGACAATGGAGCAGTTCTTC. The whole variable domain, filled in from reference TRBV30 and TRBJ2-1, reads SQTIHQWPATLVQPVGSPLSLECTVEGTSNPNLYWYRQAAGRGLQLLFYSVGIGQISSEVPQNLSASRPQDRQFILSSKKLLLSDSGFYLCAWSVWEGLAGGTMEQFFGPGTRLTVL.

This sequence joins TRBV19 and TRBJ1-1; perhaps TRBD1 as D (5 bases). In germline, CDR1 is LNHDA, CDR2 SQIVND (reference sequence). V was clipped by 7 bases and J by 8 bases, with 17 bases between them. CDR3 length equals 13 residues. CDR3 coding DNA: TGTGCCAGTAACCCTTATCCAGGGCCCGAAGCTTTCTTT. Amino acid sequence: CASNPYPGPEAFF. Based on the CDR3 plus reference TRBV19 and TRBJ1-1, the full variable domain is DGGITQSPKYLFRKEGQNVTLSCEQNLNHDAMYWYRQDPGQGLRLIYYSQIVNDFQKGDIAEGYSVSREKKESFPLTVTSAQKNPTAFYLCASNPYPGPEAFFGQGTRLTVV.

The chain couples TRBV27 to TRBJ2-1, with 12 positions matching TRBD2. Germline lookup yields CDR1 MNHEY and CDR2 SMNVEV (reference sequence). The CDR3 is made up of 14 amino acids. Trimming took 6 bases from V and 7 from J; bases not matched to a gene: 4. The CDR3 DNA follows: TGTGCCAGCAGAGACCTAGCGGGGGGGAATGAGCAGTTCTTC. It translates to CASRDLAGGNEQFF.

The J gene is TRBJ2-1, the V gene TRBV28; 8 nucleotides align to TRBD2. The junction had 8 bases not matched to a gene; V was cut back by 6 bases and J by 4 bases. CDR1 is MDHEN and CDR2 is SYDVKM in the germline V gene. CDR3 size: 15 residues. The CDR3 protein is CASRLTSGGYNEQFF. CDR3 coding DNA: TGTGCCAGCAGGTTAACTAGCGGAGGTTACAATGAGCAGTTCTTC.

This clone has more than one count but fewer than ten. This sequence joins TRBV6-5 and TRBJ1-2; possibly TRBD1 for D (5 bases). This CDR3 is 14 amino acids long. The V and J ends lost 11 bases and 4 bases respectively, with 20 bases between them. Germline V lookup: CDR1 MNHEY, CDR2 SVGAGI. The CDR3, as DNA: TGTGCCGGCGAATTAGGGGCTGGCAGCTATGGCTACACCTTC. Its protein is CAGELGAGSYGYTF.

The chain employs TRBV6-4 and TRBJ2-7, with TRBD1 matching over 9 bases. The trim removed 2 bases at V and 6 bases at J, leaving 2 bases unmatched. Germline V gene lookup returns CDR1 MRHNA and CDR2 SNTAGT. The CDR3 covers 13 residues. The CDR3 coding sequence is TGTGCCAGCAGTGACGGGACAGGGCGCGAGCAGTACTTC. Translation gives CASSDGTGREQYF.

The CDR3 coding sequence is TGTGCCAGCAGCCAAGAAAGAGGCGGGGGGCAAGAGACCCAGTACTTC. Amino acids: CASSQERGGGQETQYF. The chain combines TRBV3-1 (or the pseudogene TRBV3-2) with TRBJ2-5, with 8 bases identical to TRBD2. The CDR3 runs to 16 residues. In germline, CDR1 is LGHDT, CDR2 YNNKEL (reference sequence). Germline trimming cut 0 bases from V and 2 bases from J; bases unmatched to any gene: 5.

The chain couples TRBV29-1 to TRBJ1-3; D not resolved. The CDR3 is 13 amino acids. V dropped 4 bases and J dropped 2 bases, with 9 bases sitting between them. The germline gives CDR1 SQVTM, CDR2 ANQGSEA. This CDR3 reads CSVAGLTGNTIYF. CDR3 nucleotides: TGCAGCGTTGCAGGACTAACTGGAAACACCATATATTTT.

The chain has TRBV7-9 and TRBJ1-4; weak D call: TRBD1 (5 bases). Germline CDR1 is SEHNR and CDR2 is FQNEAQ (reference sequence). The V end was cut by 1 base, the J end by 3 bases, with 9 bases between. The CDR3 is 15 residues long. The DNA for the CDR3 is TGTGCCAGCAGCTTAGGGGGCAGCCCTAATGAAAAACTGTTTTTT. This sequence encodes CASSLGGSPNEKLFF.

This rearrangement joins TRBV7-9 to TRBJ2-7; D is uncertain. The CDR3 runs 11 residues. Germline V gene lookup returns CDR1 SEHNR and CDR2 FQNEAQ (reference sequence). Trimming cost V 5 bases and J 4 bases, with 6 bases left between them. This chain's CDR3 is CASSPGYEQYF. The CDR3 DNA follows: TGTGCCAGCAGCCCCGGGTACGAGCAGTACTTC.

The genes are TRBV11-2 and TRBJ1-1; a weak D match, TRBD1 (5 bases). The CDR3 loop spans 13 amino acids. CDR1 is SGHAT and CDR2 is FQNNGV in the germline V gene. V lost 4 bases and J 10 bases, leaving 16 bases between the germline ends. CDR3 DNA sequence: TGTGCCAGCAGCTCCTCCCTGGGGGGAGCAGCTTTCTTT. This sequence encodes CASSSSLGGAAFF.

The genes are TRBV4-1 and TRBJ2-1; 14 bases fit TRBD2. This CDR3 is 17 amino acids long. The V and J ends lost 1 base and 6 bases, in that order; junction bases with no gene match: 5. CDR1 is MGHRA and CDR2 is YSYEKL in the germline V gene. The CDR3 loop is CASSQGLAGGRGNEQFF. CDR3 in DNA: TGCGCCAGCAGCCAAGGACTAGCGGGGGGGCGGGGCAATGAGCAGTTCTTC.

The gene calls are TRBV11-3 and TRBJ1-2; no firm D call. This CDR3 is built from 15 residues. V was pared by 5 bases and J by 4 bases, with 17 bases between. Germline CDR1 reads SGHNT; CDR2 reads YENEEA. Here the CDR3 DNA reads TGTGCCAGCAGCACTAGTACGCCGGGGTTCTATGGCTACACCTTC. Translated: CASSTSTPGFYGYTF.

The J gene is TRBJ1-1, the V gene TRBV11-2; TRBD1 matches 7 bases. Germline values: CDR1 SGHAT, CDR2 FQNNGV. V shed 2 bases, J shed 0 bases, and the junction held 6 bases outside the gene matches. CDR3 size: 16 residues. CDR3 DNA sequence: TGTGCCAGCAGCTTATCGACAGGGATGGTGAACACTGAAGCTTTCTTT. Its translation: CASSLSTGMVNTEAFF. Using reference TRBV11-2 and TRBJ1-1 for the parts outside the CDR3, the full variable domain is EAGVAQSPRYKIIEKRQSVAFWCNPISGHATLYWYQQILGQGPKLLIQFQNNGVVDDSQLPKDRFSAERLKGVDSTLKIQPAKLEDSAVYLCASSLSTGMVNTEAFFGQGTRLTVV.

J is TRBJ2-1 and V is TRBV5-1, with 9 bases that match TRBD2. Germline V gene lookup returns CDR1 SGHRS and CDR2 YFSETQ. V was clipped by 1 base and J by 7 bases; unmatched bases: 6. CDR3 length equals 15 residues. Here the CDR3 DNA reads TGCGCCAGCAGCTTGCTGGGACTAGCCTTGAATGAGCAGTTCTTC. It translates to CASSLLGLALNEQFF.

The chain employs TRBV18 and TRBJ1-1; 7 bases agree with TRBD1. The V segment lost 2 bases and the J segment 5 bases; nucleotides outside the gene matches: 8. From germline, CDR1 is KGHSH and CDR2 LQKENI. This CDR3 contains 15 residues. CDR3 sequence: CASSPRGGAETEAFF. DNA for the CDR3: TGTGCCAGCTCACCAAGAGGGGGCGCGGAGACTGAAGCTTTCTTT.

V usage is TRBV16 and J usage is TRBJ2-1; TRBD1 agrees at 8 bases. After removal of 6 bases from V and 6 bases from J, the junction contained 7 bases not matched to a gene. CDR3 length: 14 amino acids. CDR1 is KGHSY and CDR2 is FQNENV in the germline V gene. CDR3 protein: CASRKHGQGNEQFF. As DNA, the CDR3 is TGTGCCAGCAGAAAACACGGACAGGGCAATGAGCAGTTCTTC.